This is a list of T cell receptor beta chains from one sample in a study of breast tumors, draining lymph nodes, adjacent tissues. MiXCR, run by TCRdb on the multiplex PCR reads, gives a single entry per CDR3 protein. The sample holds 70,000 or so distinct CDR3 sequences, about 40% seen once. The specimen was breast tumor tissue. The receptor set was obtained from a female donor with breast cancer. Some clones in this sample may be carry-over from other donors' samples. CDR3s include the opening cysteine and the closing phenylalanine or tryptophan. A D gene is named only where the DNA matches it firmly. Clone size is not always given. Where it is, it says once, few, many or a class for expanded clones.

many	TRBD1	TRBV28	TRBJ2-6	TGTGCCAGCAGTATGACAGGGGGCAAGCCTGGGGCCAACGTCCTGACTTTC	CASSMTGGKPGANVLTF
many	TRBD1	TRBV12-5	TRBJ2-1	TGTGCTAGTGGTTCAAGACAGGGGGCCTTTGAGCAGTTCTTC	CASGSRQGAFEQFF
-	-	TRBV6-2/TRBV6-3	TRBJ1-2	TGTGCCAGCAGATGGACAGAGATCGGCGGCTACACCTTC	CASRWTEIGGYTF
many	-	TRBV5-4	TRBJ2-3	TGTGCCAGCAGCCCCAGACAAGTCCTTAGCACAGATACGCAGTATTTT	CASSPRQVLSTDTQYF
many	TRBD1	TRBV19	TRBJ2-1	TGTGCCAGTAGTATAGATCTATGGGGACAGGGTTCCAATGAGCAGTTCTTC	CASSIDLWGQGSNEQFF
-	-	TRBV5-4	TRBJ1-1	TGTGCCAGCAGCCCGGACGCTGGGAACACTGAAGCTTTCTTT	CASSPDAGNTEAFF
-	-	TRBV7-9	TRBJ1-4	TGTGCCAGCAGACACCCTAGGGAGGGGTCGTGGGAAAAACTGTTTTTT	CASRHPREGSWEKLFF
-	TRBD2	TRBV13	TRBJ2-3	TGTGCCAGCAGAAGGGGTCTAGCGGGGGGGCCTGAAGATACGCAGTATTTT	CASRRGLAGGPEDTQYF
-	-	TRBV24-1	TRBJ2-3	TGTGCCACCAGCCCCGCCGATACGCAGTATTTT	CATSPADTQYF
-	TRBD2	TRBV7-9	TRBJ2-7	TGTGCCAGCAGCTTAGTAGCGGGGAGCTCCTACGAGCAGTACTTC	CASSLVAGSSYEQYF
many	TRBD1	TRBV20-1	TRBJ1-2	TGCAGTGCTAGAACGACCCGGGACAGCGGCTCCCTAGGCTACACCTTC	CSARTTRDSGSLGYTF
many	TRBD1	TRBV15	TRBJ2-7	TGTGCCACCACAGACATTGAAGGGGGCGGATACGAGCAGTACTTC	CATTDIEGGGYEQYF
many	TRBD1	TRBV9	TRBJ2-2	TGTGCCAGCAGCTCCCGGACAGGGATTAACACCGGGGAGCTGTTTTTT	CASSSRTGINTGELFF
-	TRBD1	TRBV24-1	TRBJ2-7	TGTGCCACCAGTGACCCAAACAGGGGTGTTGAGCAGTACTTC	CATSDPNRGVEQYF
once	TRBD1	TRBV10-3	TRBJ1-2	TGTGCCATCAGTGCCACTGCAGGGGGCGGCTATGGCTACACCTTC	CAISATAGGGYGYTF
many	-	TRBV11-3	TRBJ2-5	TGTGCCAGCAGCTTAGATTTCGTCGCAGCGCAAGAGACCCAGTACTTC	CASSLDFVAAQETQYF
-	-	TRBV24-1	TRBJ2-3	TGTGCCACCGGTGATCCATCTAGCACAGATACGCATTATTTT	CATGDPSSTDTHYF
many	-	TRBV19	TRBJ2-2	TGTGCCAGTAGTACAAGGGACACCGACACCGGGGAGCTGTTTTTT	CASSTRDTDTGELFF
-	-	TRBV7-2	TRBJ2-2	TGTGCCAGCAGCTTATATGGTCCAGGGGGGGGCCAGACGAACACCGGGGAGCTGTTTTTT	CASSLYGPGGGQTNTGELFF
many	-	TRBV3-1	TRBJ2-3	TGTGCCAGCGGGGCCCTAGCCGCAGATACGCAGTATTTT	CASGALAADTQYF
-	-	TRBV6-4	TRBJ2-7	TGTGCCGGCACATCTTACGCGGTCCCGGGAGAGGGCGAGCAGTACTTC	CAGTSYAVPGEGEQYF
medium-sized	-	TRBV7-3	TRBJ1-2	TGTGCCAGCAGCCCAGGAGCTAACTATGGCTACACCTTC	CASSPGANYGYTF
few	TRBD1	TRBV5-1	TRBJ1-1	TGCGCCAGCAGACCACAGGGGGTGAACACTGAAGCTTTCTTT	CASRPQGVNTEAFF
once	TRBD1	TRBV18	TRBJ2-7	TGTGCCAGCTCACTAGGGACAGTCGAAAAGAGCTACGAGCAGTACTTC	CASSLGTVEKSYEQYF
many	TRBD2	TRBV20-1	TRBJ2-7	TGCAGTGCTAGCCCGACTAGCGGTGCACCCGAGCAGTACTTC	CSASPTSGAPEQYF
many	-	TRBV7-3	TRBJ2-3	TGTGCCACCTCCCGGACGGGAGTGGGAGATACGCAGTATTTT	CATSRTGVGDTQYF
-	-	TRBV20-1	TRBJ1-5	TGCAGTGCTAGCGGCGGGAGGGGCTACGAGCATTTT	CSASGGRGYEHF
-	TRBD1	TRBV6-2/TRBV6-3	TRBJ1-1	TGTGCCAGCAGCGTAGACAGGGGAGCGGTATGGAACACTGAAGCTTTCTTT	CASSVDRGAVWNTEAFF
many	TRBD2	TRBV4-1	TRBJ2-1	TGCGCCAGCAGCCTTAATACCGGGACTAGCGGGGAAAGAAATGAGCAGTTCTTC	CASSLNTGTSGERNEQFF
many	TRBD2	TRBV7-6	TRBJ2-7	TGTGCCAGCAGCACGACTAGCGGGGGACTCTACGAGCAGTACTTC	CASSTTSGGLYEQYF
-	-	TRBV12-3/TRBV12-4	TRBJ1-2	TGTGCCAGCAGTTTCGGTGGGGGAGGGTCATATGGCTACACCTTC	CASSFGGGGSYGYTF
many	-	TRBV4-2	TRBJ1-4	TGTGCCAGCAGCCAAGATTGGATAAGTAGTGAAAAACTGTTTTTT	CASSQDWISSEKLFF
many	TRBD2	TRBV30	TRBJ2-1	TGTGCCTGGAACCGACTAGCGGGAGGGCGTAAGGAGCAGTTCTTC	CAWNRLAGGRKEQFF
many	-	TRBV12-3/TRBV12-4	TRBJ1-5	TGTGCCAGCGGGGGGAGGGTAAGCAATCAGCCCCAGCATTTT	CASGGRVSNQPQHF
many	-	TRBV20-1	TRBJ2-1	TGCAGTGCTAGAGATAGAGTAGGACCCAATCATGAGCAGTTCTTC	CSARDRVGPNHEQFF
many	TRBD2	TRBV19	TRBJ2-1	TGTGCCAGTATCCCACGGGACTCCCAGCGGGGGGAGCAGTTCTTC	CASIPRDSQRGEQFF
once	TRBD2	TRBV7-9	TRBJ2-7	TGTGCCAGCAGCCGGGGACTAGCGGGTGAAGGCGAGCAGTACTTC	CASSRGLAGEGEQYF
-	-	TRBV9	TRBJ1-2	TGTGCCAGCAGCGCACAGGTACACTCTGGAAACACCTTC	CASSAQVHSGNTF
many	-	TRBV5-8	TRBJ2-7	TGTGCCAGCAGCCCCTGGTCGGCGGGGCCACCGGGGTACGAGCAGTACTTC	CASSPWSAGPPGYEQYF
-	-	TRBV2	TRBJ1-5	TGTGCCAGCAGTAAATATTGGGGAGAAGGTCAGCCCCAGCATTTT	CASSKYWGEGQPQHF
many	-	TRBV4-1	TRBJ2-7	TGCGCCAGCAGCCAAGTAACCAATTACGAGCAGTACTTC	CASSQVTNYEQYF
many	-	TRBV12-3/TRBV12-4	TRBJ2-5	TGTGCCAGCAGTTTAGCCAGCCAAGAGACCCAGTACTTC	CASSLASQETQYF
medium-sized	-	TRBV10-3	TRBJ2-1	TGTGCCATCAGTGGGTACCGGGCCTACAATGAGCAGTTCTTC	CAISGYRAYNEQFF
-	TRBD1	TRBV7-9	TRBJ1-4	TGTGCCAGCAACCGGACAGGGAATGAAAAACTGTTTTTT	CASNRTGNEKLFF
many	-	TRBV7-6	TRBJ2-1	TGTGCCAGCAGCTTATCAGCGGTAAAAGGGAATGAGCAGTTCTTC	CASSLSAVKGNEQFF
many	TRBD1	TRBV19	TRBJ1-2	TGTGCCAGCGGAGAACAGGGGAGCTATGGCTACACCTTC	CASGEQGSYGYTF
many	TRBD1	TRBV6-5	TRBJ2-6	TGTGCCAGCAGGGAGCGACAGGGCATCTCTGGGGCCAACGTCCTGACTTTC	CASRERQGISGANVLTF
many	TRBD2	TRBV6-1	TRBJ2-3	TGTGCCAGCAGTTTCGGGGACTATTCTACAGATACGCAGTATTTT	CASSFGDYSTDTQYF
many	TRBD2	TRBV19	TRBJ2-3	TGTGCCAGTAGAAACGTGGGACTAGCGGGGGGACCCACAGATACGCAGTATTTT	CASRNVGLAGGPTDTQYF